Presented here are 30 T cell receptor beta chains from one specimen sequenced in a study of graft-versus-host responses after intestinal transplantation. Only in-frame clones appear in the TCRdb table, and some are missing; sequencing was by immunoSEQ multiplex PCR. The sample holds around 17,000 clones, 75% to 90% seen once. The sample in question was PBMCs, obtained roughly 110 days after intestinal transplant. All receptors derive from a human patient who received an intestinal transplant, so some T cells may come from the graft donor.

Only one count was recorded for this clone. This chain links TRBV28 with TRBJ1-2, with 8 nucleotides matching TRBD1. This CDR3 is built from 17 residues. Trimming removed 1 base from V and 2 bases from J; junction bases left unmatched: 9. CDR1 MDHEN and CDR2 SYDVKM come from the germline V gene. CDR3 region: CASSLLDRGGENYGYTF. In DNA, the CDR3 is TGTGCCAGCAGTTTATTAGACAGGGGAGGCGAAAACTATGGCTACACCTTC.

This chain joins TRBV28 and TRBJ2-7; 7 bases are a match to TRBD1. The V gene end was trimmed by 8 bases and the J gene end by 4 bases; junction bases not matched to a gene: 8. This CDR3 spans 13 amino acids. Per the germline V gene, CDR1 is MDHEN and CDR2 is SYDVKM. DNA of the CDR3: TGTGCCAGCCGCCACAGGGGAGAGTACGAGCAGTACTTC. Translated: CASRHRGEYEQYF. Complete variable domain (other parts from reference TRBV28 and TRBJ2-7): DVKVTQSSRYLVKRTGEKVFLECVQDMDHENMFWYRQDPGLGLRLIYFSYDVKMKEKGDIPEGYSVSREKKERFSLILESASTNQTSMYLCASRHRGEYEQYFGPGTRLTVT.

In its sample, this clone was seen once. The chain carries TRBV2 and TRBJ1-5; D gene unclear. Germline V gene lookup returns CDR1 SNHLY and CDR2 FYNNEI. CDR3 length: 16 amino acids. V was cut by 1 base and J by 3 bases, with 13 bases left in between. In DNA, the CDR3 is TGTGCCAGCAGTGAAGAAATTCCGCGATCCAATCAGCCCCAGCATTTT. Protein product: CASSEEIPRSNQPQHF.

The CDR3: CASSWTGVSYEQYF. The CDR3 coding sequence is TGTGCCAGCAGTTGGACAGGGGTATCCTACGAGCAGTACTTC. The V and J genes are TRBV6-5 and TRBJ2-7; TRBD1 agrees at 9 bases. J was trimmed by 1 base and V by 4 bases; bases with no gene match: 2. This CDR3 spans 14 amino acids. CDR1 and CDR2 from the germline V gene are MNHEY and SVGAGI.

The J gene is TRBJ1-2, the V gene TRBV7-6; tentatively, D is TRBD1 (6 bases). V was shortened by 5 bases and J by 5 bases, with 12 bases between the two germline ends. From germline, CDR1 is SGHVS and CDR2 FNYEAQ. CDR3 length: 13 residues. CDR3 bases: TGTGCCAGCAGCCGTACAGGGTCTTATGGCTACACCTTC. This gives the protein CASSRTGSYGYTF.

In this sample, this clone turned up once. V usage is TRBV9 and J usage is TRBJ1-2, with 7 bases aligning to TRBD1. V shed 4 bases, J shed 4 bases, and the junction held 7 bases outside the gene matches. CDR3 size: 14 residues. CDR1 SGDLS and CDR2 YYNGEE come from the germline V gene. CDR3 loop: CASSLTGTVYGYTF. The DNA for the CDR3 is TGTGCCAGCAGCCTAACCGGGACAGTCTATGGCTACACCTTC.

The chain uses TRBV5-4 and TRBJ1-1; D may be TRBD1 (6 bases). Germline V gene sequence: CDR1 SGHNT, CDR2 YYREEE (reference sequence). CDR3 size: 16 residues. Trimming removed 4 bases from V and 1 base from J, with 17 bases in between. Written as DNA, the CDR3 is TGTGCCAGCAGCCCAAGGGCAGGGGCGGGGAACACTGAAGCTTTCTTT. As protein: CASSPRAGAGNTEAFF.

A single count supports this clone. The chain employs TRBV11-2 and TRBJ2-7, with TRBD2 matching over 11 bases. Germline CDR1 reads SGHAT; CDR2 reads FQNNGV. The CDR3 sequence is 14 residues long. J lost 4 bases, V lost 3 bases, and 2 bases had no gene match. CDR3 protein: CASSFGTSGYEQYF. The CDR3 DNA follows: TGTGCCAGCAGCTTCGGGACTAGCGGATACGAGCAGTACTTC. Filled out from reference TRBV11-2 and TRBJ2-7, the complete variable domain reads EAGVAQSPRYKIIEKRQSVAFWCNPISGHATLYWYQQILGQGPKLLIQFQNNGVVDDSQLPKDRFSAERLKGVDSTLKIQPAKLEDSAVYLCASSFGTSGYEQYFGPGTRLTVT.

This chain joins TRBV4-1 and TRBJ1-1; D unresolved. Germline assignment: CDR1 MGHRA and CDR2 YSYEKL. Trimming shortened V by 2 bases and J by 3 bases, and 10 bases separated the two germline ends. This CDR3 region has 14 residues. CDR3 loop: CASSQRDTDTEAFF. The CDR3 bases are TGCGCCAGCAGCCAACGAGACACGGACACTGAAGCTTTCTTT.

The chain employs TRBV6-5 and TRBJ2-7; D could derive from TRBD1 or TRBD2 (5 bases each). This CDR3 is 14 amino acids long. V was pared by 8 bases and J by 4 bases, with 18 bases between. CDR1 is MNHEY and CDR2 is SVGAGI in the germline V gene. CDR3 amino acids: CASGSRDRGYEQYF. CDR3 sequence (DNA): TGTGCCAGCGGGAGTCGAGACAGAGGTTACGAGCAGTACTTC.

The chain has TRBV10-3 and TRBJ2-1; 9 positions agree with TRBD1. The germline V gene encodes CDR1 ENHRY and CDR2 SYGVKD. This CDR3 region has 17 residues. The V segment lost 4 bases and the J segment 7 bases; nucleotides outside the gene matches: 14. Here the CDR3 reads CAISARIDSGTGNEQFF. CDR3 in DNA: TGTGCCATCAGTGCCCGAATAGACTCCGGGACAGGGAATGAGCAGTTCTTC.

This chain uses TRBV9 with TRBJ2-2, with a tentative D call TRBD2 (7 bases). Per the germline V gene, CDR1 is SGDLS and CDR2 is YYNGEE. Trimming removed 3 bases at V and 6 bases at J, with 21 bases between. The CDR3 loop spans 17 amino acids. The CDR3 is CASSAISKGGASGELFF. In nucleotides, the CDR3 is TGTGCCAGCAGCGCGATTTCTAAAGGGGGGGCTTCCGGGGAGCTGTTTTTT.

This chain links TRBV7-4 with TRBJ1-1; no clear D gene. This CDR3 region has 16 residues. Germline V gene data show CDR1 as SGHVT and CDR2 as SQSDAQ. V lost 5 bases, J lost 4 bases, and 20 bases lay in between. The CDR3 spells CASSLTPRGRATEAFF. CDR3 bases: TGTGCCAGCAGCCTCACCCCCCGAGGGAGAGCCACTGAAGCTTTCTTT.

The chain couples TRBV7-8 to TRBJ1-5; no definite D call. From germline, CDR1 is SGHVS and CDR2 FQNEAQ. There are 15 residues in the CDR3. The germline V and J ends were trimmed by 5 bases and 2 bases, with 13 bases remaining between them. As DNA, the CDR3 is TGTGCCAGCAGCCAGTCTGGGGATGGCAATCAGCCCCAGCATTTT. Its translation is CASSQSGDGNQPQHF. Using reference TRBV7-8 and TRBJ1-5 for the parts outside the CDR3, the full variable domain is GAGVSQSPRYKVAKRGQDVALRCDPISGHVSLFWYQQALGQGPEFLTYFQNEAQLDKSGLPSDRFFAERPEGSVSTLKIQRTQQEDSAVYLCASSQSGDGNQPQHFGDGTRLSIL.

The V gene is TRBV4-3, the J gene TRBJ1-3; 7 bases map to TRBD1. This CDR3 comprises 17 residues. The V gene end was trimmed by 1 base and the J gene end by 2 bases; junction bases not matched to a gene: 8. From germline, CDR1 is LGHNA and CDR2 YSLEER. In DNA form, the CDR3 reads TGCGCCAGCAGCCAAGGGACAGGAAAGAGTCCTGGAAACACCATATATTTT. This encodes CASSQGTGKSPGNTIYF.

This rearrangement joins TRBV28 to TRBJ2-2, with 13 bases fitting TRBD2. This CDR3 spans 15 amino acids. The trim removed 5 bases at V and 7 bases at J, leaving 4 bases unmatched. From germline, CDR1 is MDHEN and CDR2 SYDVKM. This CDR3 is CASSRTSGSFGELFF. The CDR3 DNA reads as TGTGCCAGCAGTCGGACTAGCGGGAGCTTCGGGGAGCTGTTTTTT. Complete variable domain (other parts from reference TRBV28 and TRBJ2-2): DVKVTQSSRYLVKRTGEKVFLECVQDMDHENMFWYRQDPGLGLRLIYFSYDVKMKEKGDIPEGYSVSREKKERFSLILESASTNQTSMYLCASSRTSGSFGELFFGEGSRLTVL.

In this sample, this clone turned up once. V usage is TRBV7-5 and J usage is TRBJ2-5; the table names TRBD2, a call not compared with the DNA. TRBV7-5 has pseudogene status. The CDR3 sequence is 15 residues long. As DNA, the CDR3 is TGTGTCAGAAGCTCCGAGGGCCATAGAGTTAAGACCCAGTACTTC. Protein sequence: CVRSSEGHRVKTQYF.

V and J are TRBV4-1 and TRBJ2-3; 9 nucleotides match TRBD2. The CDR3 extends over 15 amino acids. J gave up 4 bases and V 4 bases, and 6 bases lay outside the gene matches. Germline V CDR1 and CDR2: MGHRA, YSYEKL. CDR3 nucleotides: TGCGCCAGCAGCCTATCCGGGACTAGCTCAGATACGCAGTATTTT. Its protein is CASSLSGTSSDTQYF.

The chain has TRBV6-1 and TRBJ1-5; 10 nucleotides line up with TRBD1. The CDR3 is 21 amino acids. Trimming at V came to 1 base and at J to 2 bases, leaving 17 bases not matched to a gene. The V gene's germline CDR1 is MNHNS and CDR2 SASEGT. The CDR3 nucleotides read TGTGCCAGCAGTGAAGTGGGGGGGACAGGGGTCTTTTCTGGGCGCAATCAGCCCCAGCATTTT. Translation gives CASSEVGGTGVFSGRNQPQHF.

The CDR3 loop reads CASSFAMGQGEVYEQYF. The CDR3 DNA reads as TGTGCCAGCAGTTTTGCTATGGGACAGGGGGAGGTATACGAGCAGTACTTC. This chain joins TRBV28 and TRBJ2-7; TRBD1 matches at 11 bases. After removal of 3 bases from V and 4 bases from J, the junction contained 11 bases not matched to a gene. Germline loops: CDR1 MDHEN, CDR2 SYDVKM. The CDR3 loop spans 17 amino acids.

The rearrangement uses TRBV29-1 and TRBJ2-2; D ambiguous. Trimming took off 0 bases at V and 1 base at J, with 9 bases between the two ends. From germline, CDR1 is SQVTM and CDR2 ANQGSEA. The CDR3 is 15 amino acids. Here the CDR3 reads CSVEDYGGNTGELFF. The CDR3 bases are TGCAGCGTTGAAGATTACGGCGGGAACACCGGGGAGCTGTTTTTT.

This sequence joins TRBV19 and TRBJ1-1; tentatively, D is TRBD1 (6 bases). The V end lost 4 bases, the J end lost 8 bases, and 11 bases lay between the germline ends. The CDR3 is 12 residues long. CDR1 and CDR2 from the germline V gene are LNHDA and SQIVND (reference sequence). CDR3 nucleotides: TGTGCCAGTAGTAGAGGACAGACCGAAGCTTTCTTT. Amino acid sequence: CASSRGQTEAFF. Full variable domain (missing parts from reference TRBV19 and TRBJ1-1): DGGITQSPKYLFRKEGQNVTLSCEQNLNHDAMYWYRQDPGQGLRLIYYSQIVNDFQKGDIAEGYSVSREKKESFPLTVTSAQKNPTAFYLCASSRGQTEAFFGQGTRLTVV.

The chain has TRBV11-2 and TRBJ2-1, with 11 positions matching TRBD2. Per germline, CDR1 SGHAT and CDR2 FQNNGV. The CDR3 loop spans 16 amino acids. After removal of 4 bases from V and 8 bases from J, the junction contained 10 bases not matched to a gene. CDR3 bases: TGTGCCAGCAGCTCCCCGGATAGCGGGAGGGGCGATGAGCAGTTCTTC. Translating gives CASSSPDSGRGDEQFF.

The rearrangement joins TRBV30 to TRBJ1-4; D unclear. The germline gives CDR1 GTSNPN, CDR2 SVGIG (reference sequence). The CDR3 sequence is 13 residues long. V dropped 7 bases and J dropped 3 bases, with 12 bases sitting between them. The CDR3 protein is CALSRGPNEKLFF. The CDR3 DNA reads as TGTGCCTTAAGCCGCGGCCCTAATGAAAAACTGTTTTTT.

This sequence joins TRBV4-3 and TRBJ1-6, with TRBD1 identical over 7 bases. The CDR3 sequence is 17 residues long. The junction had 2 bases not matched to a gene; V was cut back by 0 bases and J by 0 bases. Germline CDR1 and CDR2: LGHNA and YSLEER. In DNA, the CDR3 is TGCGCCAGCAGCCAAGATAGGGACAGCTCCTATAATTCACCCCTCCACTTT. This codes for CASSQDRDSSYNSPLHF.

The chain is built from TRBV28 and TRBJ1-2, with D maybe TRBD1 (6 bases). Trimming removed 7 bases from V and 4 bases from J, with 13 bases in between. The CDR3 runs to 13 residues. The germline V gene encodes CDR1 MDHEN and CDR2 SYDVKM. For the CDR3, the DNA is TGTGCCAGCAAAGGGGGGGCGGTCTATGGCTACACCTTC. This gives the protein CASKGGAVYGYTF.

This chain uses TRBV5-1 with TRBJ2-5; 8 nucleotides match TRBD2. This CDR3 has 16 residues. After removal of 4 bases from V and 2 bases from J, the junction contained 10 bases not matched to a gene. CDR1 and CDR2 from the germline V gene are SGHRS and YFSETQ. In DNA, the CDR3 is TGCGCCAGCAGCCCGTACGCGACTAGCGTACAAGAGACCCAGTACTTC. Protein sequence: CASSPYATSVQETQYF.

The rearrangement joins TRBV6-5 to TRBJ2-7, with D perhaps TRBD2 (5 bases). This CDR3 is built from 14 residues. V lost 5 bases, J lost 6 bases, and 17 bases lay in between. Germline CDR1 and CDR2: MNHEY and SVGAGI. CDR3 amino acids: CASSDSPGMGEQYF. DNA for the CDR3: TGTGCCAGCAGTGATTCCCCCGGGATGGGCGAGCAGTACTTC.

The J gene is TRBJ1-5, the V gene TRBV6-6, with TRBD1 matching 7 bases. Germline V gene sequence: CDR1 MNHNY, CDR2 SVGAGI (reference sequence). This CDR3 spans 15 amino acids. J was trimmed by 3 bases and V by 6 bases; bases with no gene match: 8. The CDR3 DNA is TGTGCCAGCAGCCACCGGGACAGCAACAATCAGCCCCAGCATTTT. Translation: CASSHRDSNNQPQHF.

This clone came up once. The rearrangement links TRBV2 to TRBJ2-2; 11 positions agree with TRBD2. CDR1 is SNHLY and CDR2 is FYNNEI in the germline V gene. V shed 9 bases, J shed 5 bases, and the junction held 17 bases outside the gene matches. This CDR3 is 18 amino acids long. The CDR3 coding sequence is TGTGCCAGTAAACACGGGCGGTCTAGCGGGAGGTATACCGGGGAGCTGTTTTTT. Residues: CASKHGRSSGRYTGELFF.